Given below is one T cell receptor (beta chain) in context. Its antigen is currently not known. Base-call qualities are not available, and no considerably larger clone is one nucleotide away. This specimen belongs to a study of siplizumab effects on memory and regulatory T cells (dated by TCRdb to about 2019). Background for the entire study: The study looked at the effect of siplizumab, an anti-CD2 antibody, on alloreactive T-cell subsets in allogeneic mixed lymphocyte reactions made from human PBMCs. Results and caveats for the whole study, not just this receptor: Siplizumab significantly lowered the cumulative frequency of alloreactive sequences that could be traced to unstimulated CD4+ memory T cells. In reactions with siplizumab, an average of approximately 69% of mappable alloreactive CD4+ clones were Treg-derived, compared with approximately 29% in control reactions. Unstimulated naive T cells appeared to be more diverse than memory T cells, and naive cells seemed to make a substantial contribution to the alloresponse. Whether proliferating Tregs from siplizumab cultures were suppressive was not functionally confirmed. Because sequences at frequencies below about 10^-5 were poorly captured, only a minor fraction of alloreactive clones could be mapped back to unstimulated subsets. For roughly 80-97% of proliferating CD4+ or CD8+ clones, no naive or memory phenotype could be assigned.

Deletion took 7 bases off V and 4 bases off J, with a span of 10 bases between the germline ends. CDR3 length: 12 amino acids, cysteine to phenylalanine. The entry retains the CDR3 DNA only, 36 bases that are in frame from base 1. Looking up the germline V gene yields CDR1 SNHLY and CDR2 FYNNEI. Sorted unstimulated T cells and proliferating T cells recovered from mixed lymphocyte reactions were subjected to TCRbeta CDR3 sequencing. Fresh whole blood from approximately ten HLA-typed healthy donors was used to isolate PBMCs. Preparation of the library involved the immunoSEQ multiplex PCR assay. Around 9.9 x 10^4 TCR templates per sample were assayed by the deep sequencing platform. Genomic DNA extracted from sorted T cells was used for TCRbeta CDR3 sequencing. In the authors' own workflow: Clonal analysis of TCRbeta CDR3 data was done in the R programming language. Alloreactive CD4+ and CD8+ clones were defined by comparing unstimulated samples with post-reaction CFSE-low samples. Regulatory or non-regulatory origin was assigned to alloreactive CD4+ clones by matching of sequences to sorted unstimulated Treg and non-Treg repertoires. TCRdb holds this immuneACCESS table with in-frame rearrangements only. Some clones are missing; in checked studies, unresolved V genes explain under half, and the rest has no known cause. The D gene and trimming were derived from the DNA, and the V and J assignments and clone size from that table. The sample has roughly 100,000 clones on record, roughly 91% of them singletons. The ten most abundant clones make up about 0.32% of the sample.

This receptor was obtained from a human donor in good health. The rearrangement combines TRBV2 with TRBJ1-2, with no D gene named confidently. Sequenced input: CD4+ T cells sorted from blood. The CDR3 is CASMAGSYGYTF. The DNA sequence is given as TGTGCCAGCATGGCAGGTTCCTATGGCTACACCTTC.